Sequencing of this T cell receptor beta chain was carried out in a study of blood T cell repertoires in COVID-19. Study-level background: The United States, Italy and Spain supplied acute and convalescent COVID-19 samples. PBMCs, B-cell-depleted T cells, or T cells were the source of the cDNA or gDNA that made up the material.

The CDR3 consists of 16 residues. The germline V gene has CDR1 MNHEY and CDR2 SVGEGT. V was shortened by 0 bases and J by 4 bases, with 13 bases between the two germline ends. Per the original data handling: Amplification from reference gene primers served as the basis for estimated nucleated cell counts. Profiled with immunoSEQ multiplex PCR; TCRdb holds only in-frame clones, not every one. V, J and clone size were drawn from that table, and D and trimming were deduced from the DNA. Found here are more than 95,000 clones, about four fifths of them singletons; the top ten hold 15%. Comment on this clone: Within the sample, other DNA sequences also encode this same CDR3.

The V gene is TRBV6-2 or TRBV6-3, the J gene TRBJ1-5; D is undetermined. This TCR was sampled from a woman older than 75 with acute or convalescent COVID-19. The sample taken for sequencing was peripheral blood. The CDR3 DNA reads as TGTGCCAGCAGTTACTCGACTCGCGGCGGGAATCAGCCCCAGCATTTT. Residues: CASSYSTRGGNQPQHF.